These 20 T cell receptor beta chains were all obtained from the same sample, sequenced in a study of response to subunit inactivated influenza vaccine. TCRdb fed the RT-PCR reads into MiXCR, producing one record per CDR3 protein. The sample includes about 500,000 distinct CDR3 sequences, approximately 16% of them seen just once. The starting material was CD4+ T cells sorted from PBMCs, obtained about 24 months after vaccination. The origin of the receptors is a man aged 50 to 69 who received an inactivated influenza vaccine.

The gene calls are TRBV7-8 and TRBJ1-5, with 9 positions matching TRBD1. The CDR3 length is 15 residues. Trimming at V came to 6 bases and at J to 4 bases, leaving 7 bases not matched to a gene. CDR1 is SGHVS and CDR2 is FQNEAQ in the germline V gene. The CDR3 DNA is TGTGCCAGCAGTAGAACAGGGGGCGTTAATCAGCCCCAGCATTTT. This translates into CASSRTGGVNQPQHF.

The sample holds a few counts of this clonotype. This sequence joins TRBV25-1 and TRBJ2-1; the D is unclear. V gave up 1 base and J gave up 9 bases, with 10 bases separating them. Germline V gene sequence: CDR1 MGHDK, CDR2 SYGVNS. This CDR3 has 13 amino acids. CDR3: CASSELRFSEQFF. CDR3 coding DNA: TGTGCCAGCAGTGAATTGAGGTTTAGTGAGCAGTTCTTC.

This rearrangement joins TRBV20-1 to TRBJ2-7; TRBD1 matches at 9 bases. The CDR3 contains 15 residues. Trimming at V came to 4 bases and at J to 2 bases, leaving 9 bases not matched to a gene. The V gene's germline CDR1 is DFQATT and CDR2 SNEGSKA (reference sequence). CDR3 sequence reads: CSAILQGARPYEQYF. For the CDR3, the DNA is TGCAGTGCTATCCTACAGGGGGCCCGCCCCTACGAGCAGTACTTC.

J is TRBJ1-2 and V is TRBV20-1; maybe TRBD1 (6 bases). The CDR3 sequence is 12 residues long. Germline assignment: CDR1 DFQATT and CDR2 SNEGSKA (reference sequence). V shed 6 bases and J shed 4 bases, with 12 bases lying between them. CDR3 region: CSAVGQLYGYTF. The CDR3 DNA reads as TGCAGTGCAGTCGGACAGCTCTATGGCTACACCTTC.

The CDR3 sequence: CSARGGLAGGPADTQYF. Here the CDR3 DNA reads TGCAGTGCTAGAGGGGGCCTAGCGGGAGGGCCTGCAGATACGCAGTATTTT. The chain employs TRBV20-1 and TRBJ2-3; 12 nucleotides agree with TRBD2. The CDR3 runs 17 residues. CDR1 is DFQATT, CDR2 SNEGSKA, per germline (reference sequence). Trimming took 1 base from V and 4 from J; bases not matched to a gene: 9.

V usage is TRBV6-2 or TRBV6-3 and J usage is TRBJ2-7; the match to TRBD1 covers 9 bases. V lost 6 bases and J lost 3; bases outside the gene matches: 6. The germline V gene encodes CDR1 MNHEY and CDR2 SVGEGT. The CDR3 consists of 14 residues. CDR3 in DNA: TGTGCCAGCAGGAGAGGGACAGGGCTCTACGAGCAGTACTTC. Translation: CASRRGTGLYEQYF.

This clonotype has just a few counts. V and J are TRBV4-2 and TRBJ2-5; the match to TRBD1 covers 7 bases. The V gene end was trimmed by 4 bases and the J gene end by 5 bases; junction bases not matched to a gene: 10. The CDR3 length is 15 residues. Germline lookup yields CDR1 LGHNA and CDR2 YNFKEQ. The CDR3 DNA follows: TGTGCCAGCAGCCTCGCCGGGACAGACAGGGAGACCCAGTACTTC. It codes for CASSLAGTDRETQYF.

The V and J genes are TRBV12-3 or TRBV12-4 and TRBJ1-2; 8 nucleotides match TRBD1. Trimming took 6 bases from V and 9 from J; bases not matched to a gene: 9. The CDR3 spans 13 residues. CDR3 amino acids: CASSFRQGQSYTF. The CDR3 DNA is TGTGCCAGCAGCTTTAGACAGGGGCAAAGCTACACCTTC.

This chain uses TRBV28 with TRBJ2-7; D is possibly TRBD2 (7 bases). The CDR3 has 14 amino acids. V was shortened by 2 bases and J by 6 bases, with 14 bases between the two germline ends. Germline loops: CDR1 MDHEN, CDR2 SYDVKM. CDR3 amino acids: CASSLVGGQREQYF. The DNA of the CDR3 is TGTGCCAGCAGTTTAGTGGGGGGGCAACGCGAGCAGTACTTC.

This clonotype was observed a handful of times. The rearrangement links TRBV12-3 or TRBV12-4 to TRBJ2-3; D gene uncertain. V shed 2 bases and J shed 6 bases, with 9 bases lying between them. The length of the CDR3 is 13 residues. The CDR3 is CASSLFPEDTQYF. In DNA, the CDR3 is TGTGCCAGCAGTTTATTCCCTGAGGATACGCAGTATTTT.

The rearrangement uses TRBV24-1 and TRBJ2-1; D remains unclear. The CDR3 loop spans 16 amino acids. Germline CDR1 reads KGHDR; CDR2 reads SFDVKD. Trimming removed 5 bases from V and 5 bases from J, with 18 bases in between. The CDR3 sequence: CATSGVPGVDDNEQFF. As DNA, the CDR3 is TGTGCCACCAGTGGAGTTCCGGGTGTGGACGACAATGAGCAGTTCTTC.

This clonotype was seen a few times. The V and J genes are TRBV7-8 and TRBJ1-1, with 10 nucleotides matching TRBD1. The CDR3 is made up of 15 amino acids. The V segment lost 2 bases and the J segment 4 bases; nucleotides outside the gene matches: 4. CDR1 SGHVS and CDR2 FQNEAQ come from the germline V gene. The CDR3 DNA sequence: TGTGCCAGCAGCTTAACGACAGGGGGCATCACTGAAGCTTTCTTT. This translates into CASSLTTGGITEAFF.

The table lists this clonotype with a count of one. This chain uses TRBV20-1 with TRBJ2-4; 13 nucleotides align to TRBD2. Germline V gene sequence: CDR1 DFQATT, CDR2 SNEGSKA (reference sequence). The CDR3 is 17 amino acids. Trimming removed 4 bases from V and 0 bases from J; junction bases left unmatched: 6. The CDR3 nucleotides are TGCAGTGCTATTCGACTAGCGGGGGGCCTAGCCAAAAACATTCAGTACTTC. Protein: CSAIRLAGGLAKNIQYF.

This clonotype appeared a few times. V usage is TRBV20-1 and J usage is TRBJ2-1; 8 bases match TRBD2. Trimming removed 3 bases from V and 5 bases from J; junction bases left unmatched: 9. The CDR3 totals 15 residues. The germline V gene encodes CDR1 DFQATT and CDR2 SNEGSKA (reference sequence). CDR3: CSASGISGGDNEQFF. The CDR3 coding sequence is TGCAGTGCTAGCGGGATCAGCGGGGGAGACAATGAGCAGTTCTTC.

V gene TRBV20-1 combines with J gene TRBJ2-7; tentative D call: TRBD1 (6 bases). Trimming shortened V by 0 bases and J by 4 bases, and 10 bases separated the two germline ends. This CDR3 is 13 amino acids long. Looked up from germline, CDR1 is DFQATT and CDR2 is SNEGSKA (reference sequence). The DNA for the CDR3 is TGCAGTGCTAGAGAGAGGACAGTGTACGAGCAGTACTTC. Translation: CSARERTVYEQYF.

CDR3 nucleotide sequence: TGTGCCAGCAGTTCGACAGGGAGTGAAGCTTTCTTT. Translating gives CASSSTGSEAFF. The chain joins TRBV12-3 or TRBV12-4 to TRBJ1-1; TRBD1 matches 7 bases. The CDR3 covers 12 residues. J gave up 7 bases and V 4 bases, and 3 bases lay outside the gene matches.

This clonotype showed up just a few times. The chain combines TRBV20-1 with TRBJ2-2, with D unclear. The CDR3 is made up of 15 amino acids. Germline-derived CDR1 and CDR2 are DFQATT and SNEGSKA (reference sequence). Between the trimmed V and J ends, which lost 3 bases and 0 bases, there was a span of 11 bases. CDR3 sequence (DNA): TGCAGTGCTAGTCCGGCCGTCACGAACACCGGGGAGCTGTTTTTT. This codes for CSASPAVTNTGELFF.

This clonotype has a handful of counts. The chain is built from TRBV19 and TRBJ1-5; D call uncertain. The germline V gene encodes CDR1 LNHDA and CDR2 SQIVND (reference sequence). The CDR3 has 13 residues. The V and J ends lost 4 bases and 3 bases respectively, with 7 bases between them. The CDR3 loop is CASSRRDNQPQHF. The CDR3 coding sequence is TGTGCCAGTAGTAGGAGAGACAATCAGCCCCAGCATTTT.

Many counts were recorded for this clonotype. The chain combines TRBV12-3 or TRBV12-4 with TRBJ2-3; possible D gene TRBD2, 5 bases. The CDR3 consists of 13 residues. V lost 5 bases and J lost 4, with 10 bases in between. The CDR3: CASSGSAADTQYF. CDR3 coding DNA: TGTGCCAGCAGTGGGAGTGCCGCAGATACGCAGTATTTT.

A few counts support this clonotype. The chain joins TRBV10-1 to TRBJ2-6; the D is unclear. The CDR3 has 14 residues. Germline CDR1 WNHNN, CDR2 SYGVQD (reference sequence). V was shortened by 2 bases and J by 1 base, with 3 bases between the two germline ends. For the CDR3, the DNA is TGCGCCAGCAGTGAGGGGTCTGGGGCCAACGTCCTGACTTTC. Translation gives CASSEGSGANVLTF.